This T cell receptor beta chain came from a study of OX40 agonist ivuxolimab in advanced cancers. Overall study context: Two cutaneous melanoma patients and one hepatocellular carcinoma patient, three in all, had partial responses. The study's findings and limits: CD4+ T cells averaged fewer expanded clones than CD8+ T cells.

Concerning this clone itself: Its antigen is not identified.

TCRdb's copy holds only in-frame clones and misses some; the assay was immunoSEQ multiplex PCR. The sample includes under 45,000 clones, 85% of them seen just once. CDR1 is KGHSH, CDR2 LQKENI, per germline. The CDR3 is 15 residues long. Trimming shortened V by 2 bases and J by 3 bases, and 13 bases separated the two germline ends. The genes are TRBV18 and TRBJ2-5; tentative D call: TRBD2 (5 bases). This receptor was obtained from an adult with an advanced solid tumor such as melanoma, head and neck, liver or kidney cancer. The specimen was CD4+ or CD8+ T cells sorted from blood, collected in a trial of the OX40 agonist ivuxolimab. CDR3 amino acids: CASSPRRLPEETQYF. DNA of the CDR3: TGTGCCAGCTCACCAAGGAGGCTACCTGAAGAGACCCAGTACTTC.